This T cell receptor beta chain was retrieved from a study of T cells after yellow fever vaccination. Germline values: CDR1 ENHRY, CDR2 SYGVKD. The CDR3 has 16 residues. V lost 3 bases to trimming and J lost 2 bases, with 16 bases between them. Study-level points and caveats: Clones from primary vaccination mostly reappeared after the booster (over 95% CD4, less than 90% CD8).

Notes on this clonotype: No antigen is known for it.

MiXCR, run by TCRdb on the 5' RACE reads, gives a single entry per CDR3 protein. The table lists a few hundred thousand distinct CDR3 sequences, 9.5% to 15% of them singletons. This chain links TRBV10-3 with TRBJ1-1; tentative D call: TRBD1 (5 bases). This sample comprised CD4+ T cells sorted from PBMCs, obtained 15 days after the yellow fever booster vaccination. The receptor comes from a man aged 18 to 29 who received the YFV17D yellow fever vaccine. The CDR3 DNA sequence: TGTGCCATCAGTGATTGGTCGGGGGGGACTAACACTGAAGCTTTCTTT. Encoded protein: CAISDWSGGTNTEAFF.